This T cell receptor (beta chain) was sequenced for a study of T cells after yellow fever vaccination. General study results and limits: Among primary-vaccination clones, most reappeared after the booster, at around 97% for CD4 and approximately 88% for CD8. Secondary responses were weaker yet peaked faster, day 5 versus 15.

TCRdb independently ran MiXCR on the 5' RACE reads; one entry per CDR3 protein. The repertoire has around 600,000 distinct CDR3 sequences, approximately 13% of them found once; the top ten carry 14% to 15%. This clonotype was seen more than once but under ten times. Its matching antigen is unknown. J was trimmed by 4 bases and V by 0 bases; bases with no gene match: 13. The CDR3 extends over 18 amino acids. Germline V CDR1 and CDR2: LNHDA, SQIVND (reference sequence). The clonotype was recovered from a young man who received the YFV17D yellow fever vaccine. The V and J genes are TRBV19 and TRBJ2-7, with 9 bases lining up with TRBD1. The sample consisted of PBMCs, taken on the day of the yellow fever booster vaccination. The CDR3 spells CASSIDGDPAGQGYEQYF. CDR3 DNA sequence: TGTGCCAGTAGTATAGATGGAGACCCTGCAGGACAGGGGTACGAGCAGTACTTC. Drawing the rest from reference TRBV19 and TRBJ2-7, the complete variable domain is DGGITQSPKYLFRKEGQNVTLSCEQNLNHDAMYWYRQDPGQGLRLIYYSQIVNDFQKGDIAEGYSVSREKKESFPLTVTSAQKNPTAFYLCASSIDGDPAGQGYEQYFGPGTRLTVT.